Below, one T cell receptor (beta chain) is given with its context. Generated by immunoSEQ multiplex PCR, the TCRdb table keeps only in-frame clones and is missing some. Found here are 15,000 to 17,000 clones, more than 25% of them singletons; the top ten hold about 3.5%. The record originates from a study of graft-versus-host responses after intestinal transplantation. Whole-study context: Recipients across the board were started on anti-thymocyte globulin induction, then kept on tacrolimus and steroids for about 3 years.

Overall study findings and caveats: An association linked early post-transplant HvG declines with peak circulating GvH clone levels.

Proliferating responders of the CD3+CD4+ and CD3+CD8+ phenotypes with low CFSE were sorted after the reaction. Germline V lookup: CDR1 GTSNPN, CDR2 SVGIG (reference sequence). Trimming removed 0 bases at V and 0 bases at J, with 6 bases between. The CDR3 is 14 residues long. The TCR comes from a human patient who received an intestinal transplant. This chain connects TRBV30 to TRBJ1-3; tentative D call: TRBD1 (5 bases). The sequences come from alloreactive CD4+ T cells from a mixed lymphocyte reaction culture, collected before intestinal transplant. The subset is: CFSE-low proliferating T cells sorted from roughly six-day pre-transplant mixed lymphocyte reaction (GvH or HvG direction). The CDR3 DNA follows: TGTGCCTGGAGTGTAGGACACTCTGGAAACACCATATATTTT. Amino acid sequence: CAWSVGHSGNTIYF.